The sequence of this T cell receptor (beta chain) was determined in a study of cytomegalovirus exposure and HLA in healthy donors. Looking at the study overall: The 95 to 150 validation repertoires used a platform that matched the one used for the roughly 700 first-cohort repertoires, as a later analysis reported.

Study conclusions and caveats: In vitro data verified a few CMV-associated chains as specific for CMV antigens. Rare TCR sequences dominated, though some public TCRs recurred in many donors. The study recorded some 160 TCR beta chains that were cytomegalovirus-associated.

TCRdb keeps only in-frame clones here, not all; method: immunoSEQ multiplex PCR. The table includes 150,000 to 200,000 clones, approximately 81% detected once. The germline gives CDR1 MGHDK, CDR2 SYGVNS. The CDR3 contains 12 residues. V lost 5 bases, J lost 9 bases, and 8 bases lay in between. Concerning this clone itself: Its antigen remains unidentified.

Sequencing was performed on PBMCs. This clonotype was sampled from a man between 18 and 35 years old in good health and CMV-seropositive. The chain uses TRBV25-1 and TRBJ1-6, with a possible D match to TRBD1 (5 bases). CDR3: CASSIGASPLHF. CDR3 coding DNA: TGTGCCAGCAGTATAGGGGCTTCACCCCTCCACTTT.